This T cell receptor (beta chain) was sequenced in a study of regulatory T cells in long-lasting Graves disease. The CDR3 is made up of 14 amino acids. The germline V gene has CDR1 SQVTM and CDR2 ANQGSEA. The V end lost 1 base, the J end lost 3 bases, and 12 bases lay between the germline ends. Specified time point: newly diagnosed GD, antithyroid drugs for less than 3 months. After RNA was extracted from PBMCs, the TCR library was made from it. This clonotype was seen more than once but under ten times. Building the TCR beta libraries relied on iRepertoire HTBI primers, and CDR3 regions underwent Arm-PCR. TCRdb re-derived calls from the multiplex PCR reads in MiXCR, one entry per CDR3 protein. The sample has approximately 360,000 distinct CDR3 sequences; about 10% are singletons. The same data also went into a second study, on T cells in Graves' hyperthyroidism and ophthalmopathy. That work states: Graves' hyperthyroidism showing no ophthalmopathy progression within 18 months was considered stable. The study used the HTBI primer set for a first-round RT-PCR of the TCR CDR3.

The gene calls are TRBV29-1 and TRBJ1-1; no clear D gene. The TCR comes from a woman aged 18-30 years with Graves disease. The material was peripheral blood mononuclear cells (PBMCs), obtained at new diagnosis, from a patient treated with antithyroid drugs. CDR3 DNA: TGCAGCGTTGAAGTGGGGTCACGAGACACTGAAGCTTTCTTT. This gives the protein CSVEVGSRDTEAFF.